Here is one TCR beta chain with its context. Its matching antigen is unknown. At one of its ends the junction is not consistent with the germline gene, which may arise from a read error. RNA was extracted from bulk tissue without any cell sorting. Chemotherapy-naive patients with new lung cancer underwent thoracic surgery in China, August–late 2014. These data originate in a study of tumor and adjacent non-tumor tissue in lung cancer. Study at large: There were around eleven adenocarcinoma, a couple of squamous cell carcinoma and 1 small cell lung cancer cases. Study-wide points: Significantly higher TCR diversity was found in tumor than normal lung. Top 100 clones took a larger repertoire share in normal lung.

Germline CDR1 SQVTM, CDR2 ANQGSEA. CDR3 size: 12 residues. The library came from three nested PCR rounds adapted from ARM-PCR protocols. TCRdb redid the calling of the multiplex PCR reads with MiXCR, one entry per CDR3 protein. The sample contains approximately 120,000 distinct CDR3 sequences, 55% to 75% of which appear only once. Sequences were obtained from lung tumor tissue. This TCR came from a man younger than 45 with non-small cell lung cancer. V usage is TRBV29-1 and J usage is TRBJ2-5; the D is unclear. The CDR3 nucleotides are TGCAGCGTTGAACTCGGCGAGCGTCCCCAGCACTTC. This encodes CSVELGERPQHF.